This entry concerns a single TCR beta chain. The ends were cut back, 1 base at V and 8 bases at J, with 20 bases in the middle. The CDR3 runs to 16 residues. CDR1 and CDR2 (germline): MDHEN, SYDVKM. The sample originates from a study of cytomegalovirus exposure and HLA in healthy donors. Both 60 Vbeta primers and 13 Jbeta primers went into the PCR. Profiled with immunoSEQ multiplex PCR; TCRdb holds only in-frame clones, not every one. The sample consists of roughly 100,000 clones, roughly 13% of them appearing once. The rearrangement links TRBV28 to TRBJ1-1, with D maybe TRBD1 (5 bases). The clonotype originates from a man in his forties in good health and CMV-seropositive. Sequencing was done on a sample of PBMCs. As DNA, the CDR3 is TGTGCCAGCAGTTTATCTCAAGGACCCCGGGGGGGAGAAGCTTTCTTT. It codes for CASSLSQGPRGGEAFF.